The 20 T cell receptor beta chains listed next were all sequenced from one sample in a study of blood T cell repertoires in COVID-19. Sequenced by immunoSEQ multiplex PCR; TCRdb stores in-frame clones only, minus some. There are around 310,000 clones in the sample; roughly 89% occur only once, and roughly a tenth lies in the top ten. The sequenced sample consisted of PBMCs or T cells enriched from blood (not recorded which). The receptors shown here come from a young woman who had recovered from COVID-19.

J is TRBJ2-2 and V is TRBV5-1; TRBD1 aligns across 9 bases. Germline CDR1 SGHRS, CDR2 YFSETQ. V lost 2 bases to trimming and J lost 4 bases; unmatched junction nucleotides: 6. The CDR3 is 16 residues long. DNA of the CDR3: TGCGCCAGCAGCTTACAGGGGGCGGTTCTCACCGGGGAGCTGTTTTTT. Protein product: CASSLQGAVLTGELFF.

V usage is TRBV3-1 (or the pseudogene TRBV3-2) and J usage is TRBJ1-5; no reliable D call. The CDR3 length is 15 residues. Trimming cost V 0 bases and J 2 bases, with 8 bases left between them. Germline-derived CDR1 and CDR2 are LGHDT and YNNKEL (reference sequence). The CDR3 DNA reads TGTGCCAGCAGCCAAGATCACGGGGGCAATCAGCCCCAGCATTTT. Protein product: CASSQDHGGNQPQHF.

CDR3 residues: CASSLGFGRVSEQFF. The CDR3 nucleotides are TGCGCCAGCAGCTTGGGGTTTGGGCGGGTAAGTGAGCAGTTCTTC. The chain carries TRBV5-1 and TRBJ2-1; tentatively, D is TRBD2 (5 bases). The CDR3 is 15 amino acids. CDR1 is SGHRS, CDR2 YFSETQ, per germline. The V gene lost 0 bases and the J gene lost 9 bases, with 16 bases spanning the gap.

This clone was seen repeatedly, ten times or more. V and J are TRBV19 and TRBJ2-7, with a possible D match to TRBD1 (6 bases). In germline, CDR1 is LNHDA, CDR2 SQIVND (reference sequence). V lost 5 bases to trimming and J lost 0 bases, with 11 bases between them. The CDR3 loop spans 14 amino acids. The CDR3 spells CASSDRDNSYEQYF. CDR3 DNA sequence: TGTGCCAGTAGTGACCGGGACAACTCCTACGAGCAGTACTTC.

The chain combines TRBV10-3 with TRBJ1-1; 12 bases are shared with TRBD1. Unmatched junction bases numbered 6, after V lost 10 bases and J lost 0 bases. The CDR3 totals 15 residues. Germline V gene lookup returns CDR1 ENHRY and CDR2 SYGVKD. CDR3 coding DNA: TGTGCCACTGGGACAGGGGGCAGGGTGAACACTGAAGCTTTCTTT. Its protein product is CATGTGGRVNTEAFF.

The chain uses TRBV5-1 and TRBJ2-7, with 10 bases matching TRBD2. V lost 5 bases and J lost 3; bases outside the gene matches: 20. The CDR3 extends over 19 amino acids. Germline V gene data show CDR1 as SGHRS and CDR2 as YFSETQ. CDR3 nucleotides: TGCGCCAGCAGTTTACTCAGGACTAGCGGATCGCGAGGGGGCTACGAGCAGTACTTC. Protein product: CASSLLRTSGSRGGYEQYF.

The chain recombines TRBV7-2 with TRBJ1-2; D is possibly TRBD1 (6 bases). Germline-derived CDR1 and CDR2 are SGHTA and FQGNSA. Trimming pared 1 base from V and 2 bases from J, leaving 17 bases between. The CDR3 sequence is 17 residues long. The CDR3 loop is CASSLEPGAMRNYGYTF. In DNA form, the CDR3 reads TGTGCCAGCAGCTTAGAACCAGGGGCCATGAGAAACTATGGCTACACCTTC.

The chain joins TRBV30 to TRBJ1-6; 9 bases agree with TRBD1. The germline V gene has CDR1 GTSNPN and CDR2 SVGIG (reference sequence). V gave up 5 bases and J gave up 5 bases; unmatched junction bases: 1. The CDR3 is made up of 13 amino acids. CDR3 sequence (DNA): TGTGCCTGGGGGACAGGGAATAATTCACCCCTCCACTTT. It codes for CAWGTGNNSPLHF.

The chain uses TRBV29-1 and TRBJ1-1; TRBD1 matches 12 bases. Trimming cost V 4 bases and J 0 bases; bases outside gene matches: 15. There are 19 residues in the CDR3. Germline CDR1 reads SQVTM; CDR2 reads ANQGSEA. The CDR3 region is CSVAVTQPGQGALNTEAFF. The CDR3 DNA sequence: TGCAGCGTTGCAGTTACCCAGCCGGGACAGGGGGCTCTGAACACTGAAGCTTTCTTT.

V usage is TRBV5-1 and J usage is TRBJ1-2; D gene uncertain. This CDR3 is 13 amino acids long. Trimming shortened V by 0 bases and J by 0 bases, and 3 bases separated the two germline ends. Germline-derived CDR1 and CDR2 are SGHRS and YFSETQ. The CDR3 protein is CASSLASNYGYTF. The CDR3 DNA reads TGCGCCAGCAGCTTGGCTTCTAACTATGGCTACACCTTC.

The chain carries TRBV28 and TRBJ2-1; maybe TRBD2 (6 bases). This CDR3 is built from 14 residues. With 5 bases removed from V and 6 bases from J, the gap between germline ends came to 14 bases. The germline CDR1 and CDR2 sequences are MDHEN and SYDVKM. Here the CDR3 reads CASSRWEDGNEQFF. CDR3 in DNA: TGTGCCAGCAGTCGGTGGGAGGATGGCAATGAGCAGTTCTTC.

The chain joins TRBV5-6 to TRBJ1-2, with unresolved D. Germline loops: CDR1 SGHDT, CDR2 YYEEEE. Trimming removed 4 bases at V and 2 bases at J, with 12 bases between. This CDR3 region has 14 residues. The CDR3 is CASSPMGRNYGYTF. DNA of the CDR3: TGTGCCAGCAGCCCTATGGGCAGGAACTATGGCTACACCTTC. Full variable domain (rest looked up from reference TRBV5-6 and TRBJ1-2): DAGVTQSPTHLIKTRGQQVTLRCSPKSGHDTVSWYQQALGQGPQFIFQYYEEEERQRGNFPDRFSGHQFPNYSSELNVNALLLGDSALYLCASSPMGRNYGYTFGSGTRLTVV.

The rearrangement links TRBV19 to TRBJ2-7; the match to TRBD1 covers 11 bases. In germline, CDR1 is LNHDA, CDR2 SQIVND (reference sequence). V shed 5 bases, J shed 4 bases, and the junction held 10 bases outside the gene matches. The CDR3 runs to 16 residues. CDR3 nucleotide sequence: TGTGCCAGTAGTCCTCTTTTGGGACAGGGGGGATACGAGCAGTACTTC. The encoded protein is CASSPLLGQGGYEQYF.

The J gene is TRBJ2-1, the V gene TRBV18; D not certain. Germline assignment: CDR1 KGHSH and CDR2 LQKENI. The V and J ends lost 1 base and 9 bases respectively, with 4 bases between them. This CDR3 region has 11 residues. The CDR3 loop reads CASSPRLEQFF. In DNA, the CDR3 is TGTGCCAGCTCACCACGTCTTGAGCAGTTCTTC. The whole variable domain, filled in from reference TRBV18 and TRBJ2-1, reads NAGVMQNPRHLVRRRGQEARLRCSPMKGHSHVYWYRQLPEEGLKFMVYLQKENIIDESGMPKERFSAEFPKEGPSILRIQQVVRGDSAAYFCASSPRLEQFFGPGTRLTVL.

The V call is TRBV5-1, the J call TRBJ2-1; 10 nucleotides line up with TRBD2. CDR3 length: 16 amino acids. J was trimmed by 7 bases and V by 0 bases; bases with no gene match: 7. The V gene's germline CDR1 is SGHRS and CDR2 YFSETQ. CDR3 protein: CASSLALAGDVNEQFF. The CDR3 nucleotides are TGCGCCAGCAGCTTGGCGCTAGCGGGGGACGTTAATGAGCAGTTCTTC.

The chain carries TRBV7-2 and TRBJ1-4, with D maybe TRBD1 (6 bases). The CDR3 spans 15 residues. CDR1 and CDR2 from the germline V gene are SGHTA and FQGNSA. Trimming took 2 bases from V and 3 from J, leaving 10 bases between them. The chain's CDR3 is CASSLLGAANEKLFF. The DNA of the CDR3 is TGTGCCAGCAGCTTACTGGGGGCAGCTAATGAAAAACTGTTTTTT.

As DNA, the CDR3 is TGTGCCTGGAGTGGACAGGGCGCCGTTCAGCCCCAGCATTTT. As protein: CAWSGQGAVQPQHF. This chain uses TRBV30 with TRBJ1-5; TRBD1 matches at 7 bases. Germline V gives CDR1 GTSNPN, CDR2 SVGIG (reference sequence). Germline trimming cut 1 base from V and 6 bases from J; bases unmatched to any gene: 6. The CDR3 consists of 14 residues.

This clone was recorded only once. The V and J genes are TRBV4-1 and TRBJ2-2; TRBD1 matches 9 bases. The ends lost 0 bases at V and 5 bases at J; junction bases unmatched: 13. CDR1 and CDR2 (germline): MGHRA, YSYEKL. The CDR3 loop spans 19 amino acids. This CDR3 reads CASSQDGTGFHLRTGELFF. CDR3 bases: TGCGCCAGCAGCCAAGACGGGACAGGGTTTCACTTGCGGACCGGGGAGCTGTTTTTT.

CDR3 sequence: CASSVETGVYTEAFF. CDR3 DNA sequence: TGTGCCAGCAGCGTAGAGACAGGGGTCTACACTGAAGCTTTCTTT. The chain couples TRBV9 to TRBJ1-1; 8 nucleotides align to TRBD1. CDR1 SGDLS and CDR2 YYNGEE come from the germline V gene. This CDR3 is built from 15 residues. The ends lost 0 bases at V and 3 bases at J; junction bases unmatched: 4.

This clone was recorded once. This chain links TRBV7-2 with TRBJ1-2; 7 positions match TRBD1. The V segment lost 4 bases and the J segment 4 bases; nucleotides outside the gene matches: 6. CDR3 size: 14 residues. Germline CDR1 SGHTA, CDR2 FQGNSA. In DNA, the CDR3 is TGTGCCAGCAGCTCACAGGGGTCTTCCTATGGCTACACCTTC. Residues: CASSSQGSSYGYTF. The whole variable domain, filled in from reference TRBV7-2 and TRBJ1-2, reads GAGVSQSPSNKVTEKGKDVELRCDPISGHTALYWYRQSLGQGLEFLIYFQGNSAPDKSGLPSDRFSAERTGGSVSTLTIQRTQQEDSAVYLCASSSQGSSYGYTFGSGTRLTVV.